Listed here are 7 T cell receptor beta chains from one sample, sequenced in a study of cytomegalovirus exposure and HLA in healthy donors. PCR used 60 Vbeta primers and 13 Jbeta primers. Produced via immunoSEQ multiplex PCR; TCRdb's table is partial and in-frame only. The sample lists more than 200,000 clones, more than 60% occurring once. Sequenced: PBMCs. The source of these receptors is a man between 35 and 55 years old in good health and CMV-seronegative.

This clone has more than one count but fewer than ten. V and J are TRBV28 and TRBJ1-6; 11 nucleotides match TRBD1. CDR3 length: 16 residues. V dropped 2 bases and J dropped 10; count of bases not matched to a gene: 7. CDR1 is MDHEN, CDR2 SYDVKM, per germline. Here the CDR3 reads CASSLMGQGERSPLHF. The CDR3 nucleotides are TGTGCCAGCAGTTTAATGGGACAGGGGGAAAGATCACCCCTCCACTTT.

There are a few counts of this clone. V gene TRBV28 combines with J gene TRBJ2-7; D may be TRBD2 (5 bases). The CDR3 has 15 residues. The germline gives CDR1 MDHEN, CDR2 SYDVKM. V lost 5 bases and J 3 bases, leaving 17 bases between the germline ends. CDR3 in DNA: TGTGCCAGCAGTCTTCCGCGGGCCATGGGCTACGAGCAGTACTTC. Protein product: CASSLPRAMGYEQYF.

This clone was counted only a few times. CDR3 region: CASSLFGLAGDSDTQYF. The CDR3 DNA follows: TGTGCCAGCAGCTTATTTGGTCTAGCGGGAGACTCTGATACGCAGTATTTT. The J gene is TRBJ2-3, the V gene TRBV7-8, with 10 bases that match TRBD2. CDR1 and CDR2 from the germline V gene are SGHVS and FQNEAQ. The CDR3 sequence is 17 residues long. The trim removed 2 bases at V and 6 bases at J, leaving 11 bases unmatched.

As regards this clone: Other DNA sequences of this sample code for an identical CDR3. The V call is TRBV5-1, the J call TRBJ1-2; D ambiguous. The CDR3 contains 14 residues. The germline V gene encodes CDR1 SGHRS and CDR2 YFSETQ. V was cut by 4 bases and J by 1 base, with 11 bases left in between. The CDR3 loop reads CASSPGGSNYGYTF. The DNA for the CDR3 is TGCGCCAGCAGCCCTGGTGGCAGTAACTATGGCTACACCTTC.

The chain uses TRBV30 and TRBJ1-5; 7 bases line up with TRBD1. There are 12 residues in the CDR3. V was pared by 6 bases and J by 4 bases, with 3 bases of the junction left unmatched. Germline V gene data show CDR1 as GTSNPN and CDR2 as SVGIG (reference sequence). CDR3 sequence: CACGDSNQPQHF. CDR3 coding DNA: TGTGCCTGTGGGGACAGTAATCAGCCCCAGCATTTT.

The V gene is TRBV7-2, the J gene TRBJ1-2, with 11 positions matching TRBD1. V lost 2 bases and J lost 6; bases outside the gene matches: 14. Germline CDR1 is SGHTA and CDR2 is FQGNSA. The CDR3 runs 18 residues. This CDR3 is CASSLYNYLDRGQNGYTF. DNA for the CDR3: TGTGCCAGCAGCTTATATAACTACTTGGACAGGGGGCAAAATGGCTACACCTTC.

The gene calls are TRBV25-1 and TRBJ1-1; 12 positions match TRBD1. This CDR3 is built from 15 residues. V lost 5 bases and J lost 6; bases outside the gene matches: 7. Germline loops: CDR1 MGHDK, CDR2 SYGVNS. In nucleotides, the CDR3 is TGTGCCAGCAGTACACCGGGACAGGGGGCATCTGAAGCTTTCTTT. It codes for CASSTPGQGASEAFF.